Following are 31 T cell receptor beta chains from one sample sequenced in a study of a mutant IDH1 vaccine in newly diagnosed glioma. The time point: baseline, week 1 (first vaccination visit). Treatment reported: pre-vaccination baseline after standard-of-care therapy. The assay was immunoSEQ multiplex PCR, and TCRdb's table has in-frame clones only and misses some. The table shows tens of thousands of clones, with approximately 80% occurring only once. The sequencing used PBMCs, collected from a glioma patient treated with radiotherapy, temozolomide or both. Receptors were obtained from a man between 18 and 35 years old with glioma.

As to this clone: The sample carries other DNA sequences with the same CDR3. The chain joins TRBV7-9 to TRBJ2-7; 7 bases align to TRBD1. The CDR3 totals 14 residues. J lost 2 bases, V lost 5 bases, and 6 bases had no gene match. CDR1 is SEHNR and CDR2 is FQNEAQ in the germline V gene (reference sequence). The CDR3 bases are TGTGCCAGCAGCCCACGGGACAGAGCCTACGAGCAGTACTTC. Translation: CASSPRDRAYEQYF.

The V and J genes are TRBV4-1 and TRBJ2-2; no clear D gene. Germline V lookup: CDR1 MGHRA, CDR2 YSYEKL. The V end lost 1 base, the J end lost 0 bases, and 15 bases lay between the germline ends. This CDR3 spans 18 amino acids. The CDR3 DNA reads TGCGCCAGCAGCCAAGCCCCCGGTTCATACGCGAACACCGGGGAGCTGTTTTTT. Translating it yields CASSQAPGSYANTGELFF.

This chain links TRBV29-1 with TRBJ1-1; unclear D gene. Germline V gene data show CDR1 as SQVTM and CDR2 as ANQGSEA. This CDR3 is built from 10 residues. Deletions cut 7 bases from V and 5 bases from J, with 8 bases between. This CDR3 is CSGRWTEAFF. In nucleotides, the CDR3 is TGCAGCGGGCGGTGGACTGAAGCTTTCTTT.

The chain has TRBV20-1 and TRBJ2-5; 8 positions match TRBD2. This CDR3 comprises 10 residues. CDR1 and CDR2 (germline): DFQATT, SNEGSKA (reference sequence). Losses at the gene ends were 8 bases for V and 5 bases for J; bases not matched to a gene: 1. The CDR3 nucleotides read TGCAGTTCGGGAGGGGAGACCCAGTACTTC. Translation gives CSSGGETQYF.

This chain connects TRBV6-6 to TRBJ1-1, with D unresolved. The CDR3 has 13 amino acids. The germline gives CDR1 MNHNY, CDR2 SVGAGI (reference sequence). Between the trimmed V and J ends, which lost 2 bases and 5 bases, there was a span of 9 bases. The CDR3 DNA reads TGTGCCAGCAGTTACCCCCGGTGGACTGAAGCTTTCTTT. This encodes CASSYPRWTEAFF.

The chain is built from TRBV2 and TRBJ1-4, with a tentative D call TRBD1 (5 bases). Trimming shortened V by 7 bases and J by 1 base, and 10 bases separated the two germline ends. The CDR3 is made up of 14 amino acids. Germline CDR1 is SNHLY and CDR2 is FYNNEI. CDR3 sequence: CASTWGGTNEKLFF. The CDR3 DNA reads TGTGCCAGCACGTGGGGGGGAACTAATGAAAAACTGTTTTTT.

The chain couples TRBV27 to TRBJ2-3; 10 bases are a match to TRBD2. This CDR3 comprises 18 residues. Unmatched junction bases numbered 13, after V lost 5 bases and J lost 2 bases. CDR1 and CDR2 (germline): MNHEY, SMNVEV (reference sequence). DNA of the CDR3: TGTGCCAGCAGTAGTTACCTCGAGACTAGCGGGTCCACAGATACGCAGTATTTT. Protein: CASSSYLETSGSTDTQYF.

The V gene is TRBV5-1, the J gene TRBJ1-1; 7 bases agree with TRBD1. V lost 4 bases and J lost 4; bases outside the gene matches: 4. This CDR3 is built from 13 residues. Germline V lookup: CDR1 SGHRS, CDR2 YFSETQ. The CDR3 DNA reads as TGCGCCAGCAGCGCGACAGGGAGCACTGAAGCTTTCTTT. The encoded protein is CASSATGSTEAFF.

This clone came up a few times. This chain connects TRBV4-3 to TRBJ1-3; D gene uncertain. V gave up 3 bases and J gave up 4 bases, with 13 bases separating them. The CDR3 totals 15 residues. Germline CDR1 is LGHNA and CDR2 is YSLEER. The chain's CDR3 is CASSHESLRGNTIYF. CDR3 DNA sequence: TGCGCCAGCAGCCACGAATCATTACGCGGAAACACCATATATTTT.

J is TRBJ1-2 and V is TRBV19; D ambiguous. The V gene's germline CDR1 is LNHDA and CDR2 SQIVND (reference sequence). The CDR3 is made up of 13 amino acids. Trimming left V 2 bases short and J 8 bases short, with 12 bases between. The CDR3 DNA reads TGTGCCAGTAGTATAATTGGCAGCAGCGGCTACACCTTC. It specifies CASSIIGSSGYTF.

The rearrangement links TRBV7-2 to TRBJ2-3; 9 bases align to TRBD2. V lost 6 bases to trimming and J lost 3 bases; unmatched junction nucleotides: 7. CDR3 length equals 15 residues. Germline assignment: CDR1 SGHTA and CDR2 FQGNSA. The CDR3 region has the DNA TGTGCCAGCAGACTGGGCGCGGGAGGGACAGATACGCAGTATTTT. Amino acid sequence: CASRLGAGGTDTQYF.

A few counts support this clone. V gene TRBV5-6 combines with J gene TRBJ1-1, with TRBD1 identical over 7 bases. Germline-derived CDR1 and CDR2 are SGHDT and YYEEEE. Germline trimming cut 2 bases from V and 2 bases from J; bases unmatched to any gene: 9. The CDR3 length is 16 residues. The CDR3: CASSFAGDRLNTEAFF. For the CDR3, the DNA is TGTGCCAGCAGCTTTGCCGGGGACAGACTAAACACTGAAGCTTTCTTT.

CDR3 sequence (DNA): TGTGCCAGCAGCTTAACAGGGCTCAATCAGCCCCAGCATTTT. It is translated as CASSLTGLNQPQHF. This rearrangement joins TRBV7-2 to TRBJ1-5; perhaps TRBD1 as D (6 bases). Germline V gene sequence: CDR1 SGHTA, CDR2 FQGNSA. Trimming removed 2 bases from V and 3 bases from J, with 8 bases in between. The CDR3 spans 14 residues.

The gene calls are TRBV7-2 and TRBJ2-5, with a weak D call TRBD1 (6 bases). CDR1 is SGHTA and CDR2 is FQGNSA in the germline V gene. The CDR3 covers 16 residues. V was trimmed by 7 bases and J by 7 bases, leaving 25 bases between them. Here the CDR3 reads CASMGSPRGPHRTQYF. The CDR3 region has the DNA TGTGCCAGCATGGGCTCCCCCAGGGGACCGCACCGGACCCAGTACTTC.

The chain recombines TRBV27 with TRBJ1-4; 8 nucleotides match TRBD1. V lost 5 bases, J lost 9 bases, and 14 bases stayed unmatched. CDR3 size: 16 residues. The V gene's germline CDR1 is MNHEY and CDR2 SMNVEV (reference sequence). CDR3 sequence (DNA): TGTGCCAGCAGTCCGAAGTCGACAGGGGAAAGGAAAAAACTGTTTTTT. It specifies CASSPKSTGERKKLFF.

This rearrangement joins TRBV6-1 to TRBJ1-5; D gene unclear. The V gene's germline CDR1 is MNHNS and CDR2 SASEGT. V shed 2 bases and J shed 3 bases, with 5 bases lying between them. The CDR3 runs to 13 residues. The CDR3 region is CASSERYNQPQHF. DNA for the CDR3: TGTGCCAGCAGTGAACGGTACAATCAGCCCCAGCATTTT.

V usage is TRBV6-5 and J usage is TRBJ1-1; D perhaps matches TRBD1 (5 bases). Trimming shortened V by 0 bases and J by 1 base, and 12 bases separated the two germline ends. Looked up from germline, CDR1 is MNHEY and CDR2 is SVGAGI. The CDR3 runs to 16 residues. This CDR3 is CASSYSGQRSNTEAFF. DNA of the CDR3: TGTGCCAGCAGTTACTCCGGACAAAGGTCGAACACTGAAGCTTTCTTT.

The gene calls are TRBV7-2 and TRBJ2-3; 11 bases align to TRBD2. This CDR3 contains 15 residues. Per the germline V gene, CDR1 is SGHTA and CDR2 is FQGNSA. The J segment lost 4 bases and the V segment lost 3 bases, leaving 3 bases of the junction unmatched. CDR3 protein: CASSFSGRAPDTQYF. In DNA form, the CDR3 reads TGTGCCAGCAGCTTTAGCGGGAGGGCCCCAGATACGCAGTATTTT.

About this clone: As the CDR3 is not closed by the conserved phenylalanine or tryptophan, this likely results from a read error. It is unclear where the CDR3 begins or ends on the DNA, so no DNA is shown, and the CDR3 is as TCRdb lists it. The rearrangement uses TRBV27 and TRBJ1-5. The CDR3 adds up to 8 amino acids, both ends counted. Germline CDR1 reads MNHEY; CDR2 reads SMNVEV (reference sequence). CDR3 loop: CARPKRGV.

This chain links TRBV15 with TRBJ2-7; D remains ambiguous. Between the trimmed V and J ends, which lost 3 bases and 4 bases, there was a span of 10 bases. CDR1 is LNHNV and CDR2 is YYDKDF in the germline V gene (reference sequence). The CDR3 extends over 13 amino acids. The CDR3 protein is CATSRVDAYEQYF. The DNA for the CDR3 is TGTGCCACCAGCAGGGTGGATGCGTACGAGCAGTACTTC.

On this clone: The junction departs from germline at one end; a sequencing error may be responsible. This chain links TRBV7-9 with TRBJ1-1, with a possible D match to TRBD1 (6 bases). The germline CDR1 and CDR2 sequences are SEHNR and FQNEAQ (reference sequence). This CDR3 is 11 amino acids long. CDR3 bases: TGTGCCAGCAGCTCCTCACGGGGGGCCCGGTTT. Its protein product is CASSSSRGARF.

This clone was seen only once. This chain links TRBV5-3 with TRBJ1-5, with no clear D. TRBV5-3 is marked as an open reading frame, function uncertain. Trimming took 2 bases from V and 2 from J, leaving 14 bases between them. CDR3 length: 16 amino acids. The CDR3 coding sequence is TGTGCCAGAAGCTTAAATAGTCGCAGCCGCAATCAGCCCCAGCATTTT. Amino acids: CARSLNSRSRNQPQHF.

This clone was detected a few times. The rearrangement uses TRBV6-5 and TRBJ1-4; D gene unclear. Germline CDR1 reads MNHEY; CDR2 reads SVGAGI. V shed 0 bases and J shed 8 bases, with 13 bases lying between them. The CDR3 has 15 residues. The CDR3 loop reads CASSYSEPRSEKLFF. In nucleotides, the CDR3 is TGTGCCAGCAGTTACTCGGAACCTAGATCAGAAAAACTGTTTTTT.

The chain joins TRBV7-9 to TRBJ2-3, with D possibly being TRBD2 (6 bases). The CDR3 length is 15 residues. The V end was cut by 4 bases, the J end by 3 bases, with 14 bases between. Germline V lookup: CDR1 SEHNR, CDR2 FQNEAQ (reference sequence). CDR3: CASSWGGETTDTQYF. The CDR3 DNA is TGTGCCAGCAGCTGGGGCGGGGAGACGACAGATACGCAGTATTTT.

The chain links TRBV18 to TRBJ1-2; D is perhaps TRBD1 (6 bases). Germline values: CDR1 KGHSH, CDR2 LQKENI. The CDR3 covers 13 residues. The V end lost 3 bases, the J end lost 8 bases, and 13 bases lay between the germline ends. The CDR3 here is CASSPTGREGYTF. The CDR3 nucleotides read TGTGCCAGCTCACCGACAGGCCGGGAAGGCTACACCTTC.

This clone was detected once. The chain joins TRBV5-6 to TRBJ2-7, with unresolved D. The CDR3 loop spans 14 amino acids. Germline V lookup: CDR1 SGHDT, CDR2 YYEEEE. V was shortened by 4 bases and J by 0 bases, with 11 bases between the two germline ends. CDR3 loop: CASSPPANSYEQYF. The DNA for the CDR3 is TGTGCCAGCAGCCCCCCGGCGAACTCCTACGAGCAGTACTTC.

The chain carries TRBV27 and TRBJ2-7; a possible D gene is TRBD1 (5 bases). Trimming left V 4 bases short and J 3 bases short, with 19 bases between. This CDR3 has 16 amino acids. Looked up from germline, CDR1 is MNHEY and CDR2 is SMNVEV (reference sequence). This CDR3 reads CASSYTPNHRSYEQYF. CDR3 in DNA: TGTGCCAGCAGTTACACTCCAAACCACAGGAGCTACGAGCAGTACTTC.

The sample holds one count of this clone. The rearrangement joins TRBV9 to TRBJ1-2; weak D call: TRBD1 (5 bases). Germline V gene data show CDR1 as SGDLS and CDR2 as YYNGEE. V lost 3 bases to trimming and J lost 8 bases, with 23 bases between them. The CDR3 runs to 16 residues. CDR3 nucleotides: TGTGCCAGCAGCGCCCGGAACGGGGGGGAGGCGGACGGCTACACCTTC. Translated, it gives CASSARNGGEADGYTF.

The chain has TRBV9 and TRBJ1-4; 8 bases match TRBD1. This CDR3 has 15 residues. J gave up 7 bases and V 4 bases, and 9 bases lay outside the gene matches. CDR1 is SGDLS, CDR2 YYNGEE, per germline. Here the CDR3 reads CASSPTRGQSEKLFF. The CDR3 nucleotides are TGTGCCAGCAGCCCAACCAGGGGGCAGAGTGAAAAACTGTTTTTT. Filled out from reference TRBV9 and TRBJ1-4, the complete variable domain reads DSGVTQTPKHLITATGQRVTLRCSPRSGDLSVYWYQQSLDQGLQFLIQYYNGEERAKGNILERFSAQQFPDLHSELNLSSLELGDSALYFCASSPTRGQSEKLFFGSGTQLSVL.

There are a few counts of this clone. The rearrangement joins TRBV19 to TRBJ2-5; D gene unclear. The germline V and J ends were trimmed by 5 bases and 5 bases, with 6 bases remaining between them. The CDR3 runs 11 residues. The V gene's germline CDR1 is LNHDA and CDR2 SQIVND (reference sequence). CDR3 amino acids: CASSFFETQYF. The CDR3 DNA follows: TGTGCCAGTAGTTTCTTCGAGACCCAGTACTTC.

This chain links TRBV2 with TRBJ2-2; the match to TRBD2 covers 7 bases. The CDR3 is 16 amino acids. Losses at the gene ends were 6 bases for V and 1 base for J; bases not matched to a gene: 8. Germline-derived CDR1 and CDR2 are SNHLY and FYNNEI. CDR3 amino acids: CASRVGGSRNTGELFF. The CDR3 coding sequence is TGTGCCAGCAGGGTCGGCGGGAGCCGGAACACCGGGGAGCTGTTTTTT.